One and the same sample provided the 10 T cell receptor beta chains below, sequenced in a study of beta chain features in type 1 diabetes. Expressed TCRB transcripts were sequenced after all isolated RNA was converted to cDNA. The data were produced by immunoSEQ multiplex PCR, yet TCRdb's version contains in-frame clones alone and is incomplete. The sample carries about 140,000 clones, roughly 10% recorded once. The specimen sequenced was central memory CD4+ T cells from blood. These receptors were collected from a woman aged 40 to 55 in good health.

Written as DNA, the CDR3 is TGCGCCAGCAGCTTGTTGGGACTAGCGGGCGAGCAGTACTTC. Protein: CASSLLGLAGEQYF. This chain connects TRBV5-1 to TRBJ2-7; 12 nucleotides line up with TRBD2. CDR3 size: 14 residues. CDR1 is SGHRS, CDR2 YFSETQ, per germline. V shed 1 base and J 6 bases; nucleotides not matched to a gene: 2.

The rearrangement uses TRBV2 and TRBJ2-5, with TRBD1 matching over 7 bases. The CDR3 consists of 14 residues. Germline loops: CDR1 SNHLY, CDR2 FYNNEI. V dropped 7 bases and J dropped 2; count of bases not matched to a gene: 7. CDR3 bases: TGTGCCAGCACTGACAGGGTCCGACAAGAGACCCAGTACTTC. Protein sequence: CASTDRVRQETQYF.

This clone was detected a few times. The genes are TRBV9 and TRBJ2-3; TRBD2 agrees at 12 bases. After removal of 2 bases from V and 4 bases from J, the junction contained 5 bases not matched to a gene. The CDR3 contains 16 residues. Germline V gene lookup returns CDR1 SGDLS and CDR2 YYNGEE. The CDR3 DNA sequence: TGTGCCAGCAGCGTCACTAGCGGGGGGAGGGCAGATACGCAGTATTTT. Amino acid sequence: CASSVTSGGRADTQYF.

This clone was seen more than once but under ten times. The CDR3 sequence: CASSQDRDTEAFF. In nucleotides, the CDR3 is TGTGCCAGCAGCCAAGACAGGGACACTGAAGCTTTCTTT. The chain links TRBV4-2 to TRBJ1-1; weak D call: TRBD1 (5 bases). Trimming took off 0 bases at V and 3 bases at J, with 5 bases between the two ends. Germline CDR1 and CDR2: LGHNA and YNFKEQ. The CDR3 spans 13 residues.

The rearrangement joins TRBV19 to TRBJ1-5; no firm D call. The length of the CDR3 is 15 residues. With 4 bases removed from V and 3 bases from J, the gap between germline ends came to 13 bases. The germline V gene has CDR1 LNHDA and CDR2 SQIVND (reference sequence). The CDR3 loop is CASSKGELLNQPQHF. DNA of the CDR3: TGTGCCAGTAGTAAAGGAGAACTCCTCAATCAGCCCCAGCATTTT.

The rearrangement joins TRBV7-9 to TRBJ1-6, with D uncertain. The germline V and J ends were trimmed by 5 bases and 5 bases, with 16 bases remaining between them. The CDR3 runs to 16 residues. The V gene's germline CDR1 is SEHNR and CDR2 FQNEAQ (reference sequence). CDR3 residues: CASSRIGRANNSPLHF. For the CDR3, the DNA is TGTGCCAGCAGCCGAATCGGTCGAGCTAATAATTCACCCCTCCACTTT. The complete variable domain, with remaining parts taken from reference TRBV7-9 and TRBJ1-6, reads DTGVSQNPRHKITKRGQNVTFRCDPISEHNRLYWYRQTLGQGPEFLTYFQNEAQLEKSRLLSDRFSAERPKGSFSTLEIQRTEQGDSAMYLCASSRIGRANNSPLHFGNGTRLTVT.

This clone was seen a handful of times. The chain employs TRBV5-6 and TRBJ1-2, with 7 bases that match TRBD1. The CDR3 spans 15 residues. Germline-derived CDR1 and CDR2 are SGHDT and YYEEEE. V lost 5 bases and J lost 4; bases outside the gene matches: 11. CDR3 DNA sequence: TGTGCCAGCAGTGGGGAGACAGGGAACCTCTATGGCTACACCTTC. The encoded protein is CASSGETGNLYGYTF. Full variable domain (missing parts from reference TRBV5-6 and TRBJ1-2): DAGVTQSPTHLIKTRGQQVTLRCSPKSGHDTVSWYQQALGQGPQFIFQYYEEEERQRGNFPDRFSGHQFPNYSSELNVNALLLGDSALYLCASSGETGNLYGYTFGSGTRLTVV.

This clone was recorded a few times. The V call is TRBV10-3, the J call TRBJ2-1; maybe TRBD2 (7 bases). CDR3 length: 12 amino acids. V was trimmed by 10 bases and J by 6 bases, leaving 13 bases between them. The germline gives CDR1 ENHRY, CDR2 SYGVKD. The CDR3 region is CASNREGNEQFF. As DNA, the CDR3 is TGTGCCAGCAACAGGGAGGGCAATGAGCAGTTCTTC.

This clone came up a few times. This chain's CDR3 is CASSPRQAPLHF. The CDR3 DNA sequence: TGTGCCAGCAGTCCTCGACAGGCTCCCCTCCACTTT. The chain combines TRBV27 with TRBJ1-6, with D possibly TRBD1 on 6 matching bases. Deletions cut 5 bases from V and 13 bases from J, with 12 bases between. Germline V gene sequence: CDR1 MNHEY, CDR2 SMNVEV (reference sequence). The CDR3 contains 12 residues.

The J gene is TRBJ2-1, the V gene TRBV6-5; possible D gene TRBD2, 6 bases. In germline, CDR1 is MNHEY, CDR2 SVGAGI. This CDR3 has 16 amino acids. V gave up 4 bases and J gave up 10 bases, with 23 bases separating them. As DNA, the CDR3 is TGTGCCAGCAGTTCCGCCCTCGGGACTCTCGGAGCGGAGCAGTTCTTC. It is translated as CASSSALGTLGAEQFF.